Shown below are 16 T cell receptor beta chains from a single sample sequenced in a study of T cell repertoires in cytomegalovirus infection. TCRdb analysed the reads with MiXCR anew, one entry per CDR3 protein. This sample yields approximately 180,000 distinct CDR3 sequences, of which approximately 9.6% are seen a single time; roughly 5% belongs to the top ten. The sample taken for sequencing was PBMCs. These receptors all stem from a human donor in good health (CMV status not recorded). Some clones in this sample may be carry-over from other donors' samples.

The V gene is TRBV11-2, the J gene TRBJ2-3; D is possibly TRBD1 or TRBD2 (6 bases each). The V gene lost 4 bases and the J gene lost 3 bases, with 8 bases spanning the gap. This CDR3 is built from 13 residues. Germline CDR1 is SGHAT and CDR2 is FQNNGV. The chain's CDR3 is CASSWRGTDTQYF. DNA for the CDR3: TGTGCCAGCAGCTGGAGGGGGACAGATACGCAGTATTTT.

This clonotype has ten or more counts. This rearrangement joins TRBV7-8 to TRBJ2-1, with 8 positions matching TRBD2. The CDR3 is 15 amino acids. Germline V gives CDR1 SGHVS, CDR2 FQNEAQ. Trimming cost V 1 base and J 7 bases; bases outside gene matches: 6. The CDR3 DNA follows: TGTGCCAGCAGCTTAGTGCTAGCGGGTCTTAATGAGCAGTTCTTC. Translation gives CASSLVLAGLNEQFF.

The rearrangement joins TRBV4-3 to TRBJ2-2; 11 positions match TRBD2. V trimming: 0 bases; J trimming: 7 bases; junction bases outside the gene matches: 10. The CDR3 consists of 18 residues. Germline V gives CDR1 LGHNA, CDR2 YSLEER. DNA for the CDR3: TGCGCCAGCAGCCAAGACCTAGCGGGAGGCTCCAGGATCGGGGAGCTGTTTTTT. It codes for CASSQDLAGGSRIGELFF.

This clonotype was observed at least ten times. The CDR3 DNA reads as TGTGCCAGCAGCCGAAGGGACAGGGGATTTAATCAGCCCCAGCATTTT. It specifies CASSRRDRGFNQPQHF. The genes are TRBV7-8 and TRBJ1-5; 10 bases line up with TRBD1. Germline V gene lookup returns CDR1 SGHVS and CDR2 FQNEAQ. This CDR3 spans 16 amino acids. Unmatched junction bases numbered 8, after V lost 5 bases and J lost 4 bases.

The rearrangement links TRBV4-3 to TRBJ2-1; 14 bases agree with TRBD2. The junction had 5 bases not matched to a gene; V was cut back by 4 bases and J by 0 bases. The CDR3 covers 18 residues. The germline CDR1 and CDR2 sequences are LGHNA and YSLEER. CDR3 sequence: CASSRGLAGGSSYNEQFF. In DNA, the CDR3 is TGCGCCAGCAGCCGCGGACTAGCGGGAGGATCCTCCTACAATGAGCAGTTCTTC.

This clonotype was detected only a few times. The CDR3 loop is CASSGSTPTATSYGYTF. The CDR3 DNA reads TGTGCCAGCAGCGGATCGACACCGACCGCAACGAGCTATGGCTACACCTTC. The V gene is TRBV5-5, the J gene TRBJ1-2, with D uncertain. The CDR3 runs to 17 residues. Germline CDR1 is SGHKS and CDR2 is YYEKEE (reference sequence). V was cut by 4 bases and J by 4 bases, with 23 bases left in between.

The rearrangement joins TRBV28 to TRBJ2-1; D is perhaps TRBD2 (5 bases). Trimming removed 5 bases at V and 7 bases at J, with 21 bases between. The CDR3 covers 16 residues. Per germline, CDR1 MDHEN and CDR2 SYDVKM. The CDR3 reads CASSPSLAPGTNEQFF. DNA for the CDR3: TGTGCCAGCAGTCCATCCTTAGCGCCGGGTACAAATGAGCAGTTCTTC.

V gene TRBV19 combines with J gene TRBJ2-5; D may be TRBD1 or TRBD2 (5 bases each). Germline V gene sequence: CDR1 LNHDA, CDR2 SQIVND (reference sequence). Trimming pared 3 bases from V and 1 base from J, leaving 9 bases between. The CDR3 loop spans 14 amino acids. The CDR3 nucleotides are TGTGCCAGTAGTATGGGGGTGCTCCAAGAGACCCAGTACTTC. Its protein is CASSMGVLQETQYF.

This clonotype was detected ten times or more. V usage is TRBV28 and J usage is TRBJ1-6; no clear D. Per germline, CDR1 MDHEN and CDR2 SYDVKM. With 3 bases removed from V and 0 bases from J, the gap between germline ends came to 6 bases. There are 15 residues in the CDR3. DNA for the CDR3: TGTGCCAGCAGTTTGACCGACTCCTATAATTCACCCCTCCACTTT. Translated, it gives CASSLTDSYNSPLHF.

The chain links TRBV11-2 to TRBJ1-2; possible D gene TRBD1, 5 bases. The CDR3 runs 15 residues. Trimming stripped 5 bases from V and 5 bases from J, with 18 bases between. Germline values: CDR1 SGHAT, CDR2 FQNNGV. CDR3 sequence reads: CASSPSRAGVYGYTF. CDR3 nucleotides: TGTGCCAGCAGCCCTAGCAGGGCGGGGGTATATGGCTACACCTTC.

This clonotype was observed many times. The gene calls are TRBV7-2 and TRBJ1-5; D is possibly TRBD1 (5 bases). From germline, CDR1 is SGHTA and CDR2 FQGNSA. V shed 1 base and J shed 8 bases, with 15 bases lying between them. The CDR3 spans 15 residues. The CDR3 DNA sequence: TGTGCCAGCAGCTTAGTTCCGGGGGGTTTGGAGCCCCAGCATTTT. Residues: CASSLVPGGLEPQHF.

This clonotype has at least ten counts. The gene calls are TRBV6-2 or TRBV6-3 and TRBJ2-7; 8 bases agree with TRBD2. V lost 6 bases to trimming and J lost 6 bases; unmatched junction nucleotides: 13. CDR1 MNHEY and CDR2 SVGEGT come from the germline V gene. This CDR3 region has 15 residues. The CDR3 DNA reads TGTGCCAGCAGCGAAGGAGAGCGGGAGTCGGGCGAGCAGTACTTC. Translated, it gives CASSEGERESGEQYF.

This clonotype was observed many times. V is TRBV11-2 and J is TRBJ1-2; D ambiguous. V lost 5 bases to trimming and J lost 0 bases, with 19 bases between them. Germline CDR1 is SGHAT and CDR2 is FQNNGV. The CDR3 has 17 amino acids. CDR3 DNA: TGTGCCAGCAGCCCCGGTCTAGCCAGGACCTCTAACTATGGCTACACCTTC. This gives the protein CASSPGLARTSNYGYTF.

V usage is TRBV7-2 and J usage is TRBJ2-5; tentative D call: TRBD2 (7 bases). The CDR3 has 17 residues. V lost 1 base and J lost 2, with 17 bases in between. Germline V gene data show CDR1 as SGHTA and CDR2 as FQGNSA. CDR3 DNA: TGTGCCAGCAGCTTAGGTTTAGTGGGGGGGCTGCAAGAGACCCAGTACTTC. Its translation is CASSLGLVGGLQETQYF.

The chain has TRBV6-2 or TRBV6-3 and TRBJ1-2, with 11 nucleotides matching TRBD1. The V gene end was trimmed by 4 bases and the J gene end by 0 bases; junction bases not matched to a gene: 4. CDR1 and CDR2 from the germline V gene are MNHEY and SVGEGT. The CDR3 spans 16 residues. Written as DNA, the CDR3 is TGTGCCAGCAGTTTCCGGGACAGGGGGGCTAACTATGGCTACACCTTC. Translation: CASSFRDRGANYGYTF.

The genes are TRBV25-1 and TRBJ1-2; D remains ambiguous. V was clipped by 5 bases and J by 6 bases, with 16 bases between them. CDR3 length equals 14 residues. Germline V gene lookup returns CDR1 MGHDK and CDR2 SYGVNS. As DNA, the CDR3 is TGTGCCAGCAGTCCCTCCGGGCGCCTCCATGGCTACACCTTC. Protein sequence: CASSPSGRLHGYTF.